Below are 29 T cell receptor beta chains sequenced from a single sample in a study of blood T cell repertoires in COVID-19. Assay: immunoSEQ multiplex PCR; the TCRdb copy retains only in-frame clones and omits some. The sample yields 80,000 or so clones, approximately 89% seen once. The sequencing input was peripheral blood. These receptors all come from a man aged 45-60 years with acute or convalescent COVID-19.

The rearrangement joins TRBV28 to TRBJ2-1; 7 bases agree with TRBD1. The CDR3 is 15 amino acids. V trimming: 3 bases; J trimming: 6 bases; junction bases outside the gene matches: 8. Germline V CDR1 and CDR2: MDHEN, SYDVKM. CDR3 in amino acids: CASSFGTESTNEQFF. DNA of the CDR3: TGTGCCAGCAGTTTCGGGACAGAGTCGACCAATGAGCAGTTCTTC.

The V call is TRBV10-1, the J call TRBJ2-5; 14 nucleotides agree with TRBD2. With V trimmed by 0 bases and J by 5 bases, 5 bases remained unmatched. Germline V gene data show CDR1 as WNHNN and CDR2 as SYGVQD (reference sequence). This CDR3 has 17 amino acids. For the CDR3, the DNA is TGCGCCAGCAGTGAGTCCGGGACTAGCGGGAGTTTGGAGACCCAGTACTTC. As protein: CASSESGTSGSLETQYF.

The rearrangement links TRBV5-4 to TRBJ2-4; D is undetermined. The germline V gene encodes CDR1 SGHNT and CDR2 YYREEE (reference sequence). V lost 2 bases to trimming and J lost 5 bases, with 8 bases between them. This CDR3 region has 13 residues. The CDR3 DNA reads TGTGCCAGCAGCTTAGTCTCAGAAAACATTCAGTACTTC. Translated: CASSLVSENIQYF. The variable domain in full, completed from reference TRBV5-4 and TRBJ2-4, reads ETGVTQSPTHLIKTRGQQVTLRCSSQSGHNTVSWYQQALGQGPQFIFQYYREEENGRGNFPPRFSGLQFPNYSSELNVNALELDDSALYLCASSLVSENIQYFGAGTRLSVL.

The chain couples TRBV3-1 (or the pseudogene TRBV3-2) to TRBJ1-3; TRBD1 might be the D (6 bases). In germline, CDR1 is LGHDT, CDR2 YNNKEL (reference sequence). This CDR3 spans 18 amino acids. V lost 4 bases, J lost 5 bases, and 24 bases lay in between. The CDR3 DNA sequence: TGTGCCAGCAGCCGCATCTTAGACAGGCCACTCCGTCGAAACACCATATATTTT. This codes for CASSRILDRPLRRNTIYF.

The V and J genes are TRBV3-1 (or the pseudogene TRBV3-2) and TRBJ1-3; possibly TRBD1 for D (6 bases). The CDR3 runs to 13 residues. The germline V gene encodes CDR1 LGHDT and CDR2 YNNKEL (reference sequence). Trimming stripped 4 bases from V and 4 bases from J, with 8 bases between. The CDR3 sequence: CASSPGAGNTIYF. As DNA, the CDR3 is TGTGCCAGCAGCCCAGGGGCCGGAAACACCATATATTTT.

The chain has TRBV6-5 and TRBJ1-2, with 11 bases identical to TRBD1. Germline CDR1 is MNHEY and CDR2 is SVGAGI. The CDR3 has 16 residues. The trim removed 2 bases at V and 8 bases at J, leaving 10 bases unmatched. For the CDR3, the DNA is TGTGCCAGCAGTTACCTGAGCGGACAGGGGGCTTGGGGCTACACCTTC. Translated, it gives CASSYLSGQGAWGYTF.

The CDR3 protein is CATSDTLAQETQYF. DNA for the CDR3: TGTGCCACCAGTGATACCTTAGCCCAAGAGACCCAGTACTTC. J is TRBJ2-5 and V is TRBV24-1; D unclear. The CDR3 sequence is 14 residues long. Trimming took 3 bases from V and 1 from J, leaving 8 bases between them. Germline V lookup: CDR1 KGHDR, CDR2 SFDVKD.

The chain employs TRBV6-5 and TRBJ1-2, with D maybe TRBD1 (5 bases). V was trimmed by 2 bases and J by 9 bases, leaving 22 bases between them. CDR3 size: 16 residues. Germline CDR1 MNHEY, CDR2 SVGAGI. The CDR3 here is CASSYQPGEGPRSYTF. The CDR3 DNA sequence: TGTGCCAGCAGTTACCAGCCGGGGGAGGGGCCCCGCAGCTACACCTTC.

V gene TRBV5-1 combines with J gene TRBJ2-5; 8 nucleotides line up with TRBD1. CDR3 size: 14 residues. V lost 5 bases and J lost 4; bases outside the gene matches: 7. Germline CDR1 reads SGHRS; CDR2 reads YFSETQ. CDR3 sequence: CASRRTGLVETQYF. Here the CDR3 DNA reads TGCGCCAGCAGGCGGACAGGGTTGGTAGAGACCCAGTACTTC.

This rearrangement joins TRBV6-1 to TRBJ2-1, with D possibly being TRBD1 (6 bases). The CDR3 runs to 14 residues. The germline V and J ends were trimmed by 0 bases and 4 bases, with 7 bases remaining between them. Per the germline V gene, CDR1 is MNHNS and CDR2 is SASEGT. The CDR3 spells CASSEAGQYNEQFF. The CDR3 DNA follows: TGTGCCAGCAGTGAAGCAGGACAGTACAATGAGCAGTTCTTC.

This chain connects TRBV27 to TRBJ2-2; 8 bases line up with TRBD1. Germline V CDR1 and CDR2: MNHEY, SMNVEV (reference sequence). After removal of 5 bases from V and 2 bases from J, the junction contained 10 bases not matched to a gene. The CDR3 runs to 17 residues. The CDR3 bases are TGTGCCAGCAGTCCCCTACCGGGACAGGCCAACACCGGGGAGCTGTTTTTT. Protein sequence: CASSPLPGQANTGELFF.

This chain uses TRBV2 with TRBJ2-3, with 8 bases identical to TRBD1. Germline assignment: CDR1 SNHLY and CDR2 FYNNEI. The J segment lost 3 bases and the V segment lost 6 bases, leaving 5 bases of the junction unmatched. The CDR3 contains 14 residues. DNA of the CDR3: TGTGCCAGCAGCCAGGACAGGGTTACAGATACGCAGTATTTT. Translating it yields CASSQDRVTDTQYF.

The V and J genes are TRBV3-1 (or the pseudogene TRBV3-2) and TRBJ2-7; 7 positions agree with TRBD1. Germline V gene data show CDR1 as LGHDT and CDR2 as YNNKEL (reference sequence). This CDR3 region has 15 residues. The junction had 5 bases not matched to a gene; V was cut back by 1 base and J by 2 bases. The CDR3 loop reads CASSQAWDSPYEQYF. CDR3 bases: TGTGCCAGCAGCCAAGCTTGGGACAGCCCCTACGAGCAGTACTTC.

The rearrangement links TRBV5-1 to TRBJ2-1; 11 nucleotides line up with TRBD2. This CDR3 has 19 amino acids. Germline lookup yields CDR1 SGHRS and CDR2 YFSETQ. Unmatched junction bases numbered 12, after V lost 4 bases and J lost 0 bases. The CDR3 DNA sequence: TGCGCCAGCAGCCCTACCGGGACTAGCGGATCCCGCTCCTACAATGAGCAGTTCTTC. It yields the protein CASSPTGTSGSRSYNEQFF.

CDR3 loop: CASRATSSYEQYF. CDR3 sequence (DNA): TGTGCCAGCAGGGCCACAAGCTCCTACGAGCAGTACTTC. The chain joins TRBV6-4 to TRBJ2-7, with D hard to call. V lost 6 bases, J lost 0 bases, and 9 bases lay in between. This CDR3 spans 13 amino acids. The V gene's germline CDR1 is MRHNA and CDR2 SNTAGT.

The chain employs TRBV11-2 and TRBJ2-7; D is undetermined. The V end was cut by 1 base, the J end by 1 base, with 8 bases between. The CDR3 totals 14 residues. The germline V gene encodes CDR1 SGHAT and CDR2 FQNNGV. Here the CDR3 DNA reads TGTGCCAGCAGCTTAGTGGCAGGTTCCTACGAGCAGTACGTC. Encoded protein: CASSLVAGSYEQYV.

This rearrangement joins TRBV3-1 (or the pseudogene TRBV3-2) to TRBJ1-4; tentative D call: TRBD1 (6 bases). CDR1 is LGHDT, CDR2 YNNKEL, per germline (reference sequence). The CDR3 contains 16 residues. The V end lost 2 bases, the J end lost 5 bases, and 15 bases lay between the germline ends. The CDR3 sequence: CASSQNRVNRNEKLFF. The CDR3 coding sequence is TGTGCCAGCAGCCAAAACAGGGTAAACCGGAATGAAAAACTGTTTTTT.

The chain employs TRBV29-1 and TRBJ1-2; TRBD1 aligns across 7 bases. This CDR3 contains 13 residues. Unmatched junction bases numbered 10, after V lost 6 bases and J lost 6 bases. Per the germline V gene, CDR1 is SQVTM and CDR2 is ANQGSEA. The CDR3: CSVARDSRDGYTF. CDR3 nucleotides: TGCAGCGTCGCTAGGGACAGCCGGGATGGCTACACCTTC.

The V call is TRBV6-1, the J call TRBJ2-2; TRBD1 aligns across 7 bases. The CDR3 is 13 amino acids. CDR1 is MNHNS and CDR2 is SASEGT in the germline V gene. Trimming at V came to 3 bases and at J to 7 bases, leaving 2 bases not matched to a gene. The CDR3 reads CASSDQGVGELFF. DNA for the CDR3: TGTGCCAGCAGTGACCAGGGGGTCGGGGAGCTGTTTTTT.

The chain links TRBV4-1 to TRBJ2-2; D unresolved. The germline V gene encodes CDR1 MGHRA and CDR2 YSYEKL. CDR3 size: 14 residues. V was trimmed by 4 bases and J by 2 bases, leaving 8 bases between them. CDR3 sequence reads: CASSPGSNTGELFF. The DNA for the CDR3 is TGCGCCAGCAGCCCCGGGTCAAACACCGGGGAGCTGTTTTTT.

This rearrangement joins TRBV25-1 to TRBJ1-5; 9 positions match TRBD1. The CDR3 spans 13 residues. The germline gives CDR1 MGHDK, CDR2 SYGVNS. The junction had 3 bases not matched to a gene; V was cut back by 8 bases and J by 4 bases. The CDR3 sequence is CASGGTGNQPQHF. CDR3 DNA: TGTGCCAGCGGTGGGACAGGGAATCAGCCCCAGCATTTT.

This rearrangement joins TRBV2 to TRBJ1-4; D is unresolved. Germline V gives CDR1 SNHLY, CDR2 FYNNEI. Trimming took off 7 bases at V and 5 bases at J, with 14 bases between the two ends. This CDR3 region has 14 residues. CDR3 coding DNA: TGTGCCAGCAAGGATAGCAGAATAAATGAAAAACTGTTTTTT. Translation: CASKDSRINEKLFF.

The chain recombines TRBV9 with TRBJ2-3, with D maybe TRBD2 (6 bases). Trimming cost V 4 bases and J 2 bases, with 11 bases left between them. The CDR3 runs 14 residues. Germline lookup yields CDR1 SGDLS and CDR2 YYNGEE. In DNA, the CDR3 is TGTGCCAGCAGCCCACCGGGAGCCACAGATACGCAGTATTTT. As protein: CASSPPGATDTQYF.

The count of this clone is one. This chain connects TRBV30 to TRBJ2-7; D is possibly TRBD1 (6 bases). Per the germline V gene, CDR1 is GTSNPN and CDR2 is SVGIG (reference sequence). The CDR3 is made up of 14 amino acids. V was clipped by 0 bases and J by 3 bases, with 12 bases between them. CDR3 bases: TGTGCCTGGAGTGTAAGGGACAAGCGCTACGAGCAGTACTTC. This translates into CAWSVRDKRYEQYF. The whole variable domain, filled in from reference TRBV30 and TRBJ2-7, reads SQTIHQWPATLVQPVGSPLSLECTVEGTSNPNLYWYRQAAGRGLQLLFYSVGIGQISSEVPQNLSASRPQDRQFILSSKKLLLSDSGFYLCAWSVRDKRYEQYFGPGTRLTVT.

V gene TRBV4-2 combines with J gene TRBJ2-3, with 12 bases that match TRBD2. Germline values: CDR1 LGHNA, CDR2 YNFKEQ. With V trimmed by 3 bases and J by 5 bases, 6 bases remained unmatched. This CDR3 contains 16 residues. This chain's CDR3 is CASSQRLAGEGDTQYF. The CDR3 DNA is TGTGCCAGCAGCCAGAGACTAGCGGGAGAAGGAGATACGCAGTATTTT.

This clone was counted once. This rearrangement joins TRBV6-5 to TRBJ1-4, with TRBD1 matching over 9 bases. V shed 6 bases and J 1 base; nucleotides not matched to a gene: 3. This CDR3 is built from 15 residues. Per the germline V gene, CDR1 is MNHEY and CDR2 is SVGAGI. DNA for the CDR3: TGTGCCAGCAGCCGACAGGGGGGAACTAATGAAAAACTGTTTTTT. As protein: CASSRQGGTNEKLFF.

CDR3 sequence: CASRLDRGGQETQYF. The CDR3 DNA reads as TGTGCCAGCAGGCTCGACAGGGGCGGCCAAGAGACCCAGTACTTC. The genes are TRBV2 and TRBJ2-5; 8 bases fit TRBD1. This CDR3 is built from 15 residues. Trimming cost V 6 bases and J 1 base; bases outside gene matches: 7. The germline V gene encodes CDR1 SNHLY and CDR2 FYNNEI.

The chain recombines TRBV5-8 with TRBJ2-7; possible D gene TRBD1, 7 bases. CDR1 is SGHTS, CDR2 YDEGEE, per germline. The length of the CDR3 is 11 residues. V was pared by 2 bases and J by 10 bases, with 10 bases between. This chain's CDR3 is CASSFQGGQYV. The CDR3 DNA follows: TGTGCCAGCAGCTTTCAGGGGGGTCAGTACGTC.

The V gene is TRBV10-3, the J gene TRBJ1-2, with a possible D match to TRBD1 (5 bases). The CDR3 covers 15 residues. Germline V CDR1 and CDR2: ENHRY, SYGVKD. V shed 2 bases and J shed 2 bases, with 12 bases lying between them. The CDR3 region is CAISEGATRNYGYTF. The CDR3 DNA reads TGTGCCATCAGTGAGGGGGCCACGAGGAACTATGGCTACACCTTC.